Below, 13 T cell receptor beta chains from the same sample are listed, as sequenced in a study of CD8 T cells in ankylosing spondylitis. These TCRs' antigens remain unknown. TCRdb itself ran the 5' RACE reads through MiXCR, one entry per CDR3 protein. The repertoire holds a few hundred thousand distinct CDR3 sequences, with approximately 7.4% as singletons. General study findings and limits: There was a TCR beta motif, made of several highly homologous variants, that appeared characteristic of ankylosing spondylitis blood.

Sequences were obtained from blood, either unsorted or a sorted T cell fraction (not recorded which). Receptors were obtained from a male donor with ankylosing spondylitis.

At least ten counts were recorded for this clonotype. This sequence joins TRBV27 and TRBJ2-1; 9 positions match TRBD2. The CDR3 has 15 residues. Germline trimming cut 1 base from V and 7 bases from J; bases unmatched to any gene: 5. Germline values: CDR1 MNHEY, CDR2 SMNVEV (reference sequence). The chain's CDR3 is CASSLLAGERNEQFF. The DNA of the CDR3 is TGTGCCAGCAGTTTATTAGCGGGGGAACGGAATGAGCAGTTCTTC.

This clonotype has a count of ten or more. This chain connects TRBV7-9 to TRBJ2-5; D tentatively fits TRBD1 or TRBD2 (6 bases each). The CDR3 spans 13 residues. Looked up from germline, CDR1 is SEHNR and CDR2 is FQNEAQ (reference sequence). V was pared by 5 bases and J by 5 bases, with 12 bases between. CDR3 loop: CASSMGGWETQYF. CDR3 DNA: TGTGCCAGCAGCATGGGGGGCTGGGAGACCCAGTACTTC.

Comment on this clonotype: One base away lies a much larger clone, so this may be a sequencing read error. In nucleotides, the CDR3 is TGTGCCAGCAGCTTAAGTCAGGGATTGGACGAGCAGTACTTC. It encodes CASSLSQGLDEQYF. The V and J genes are TRBV7-9 and TRBJ2-7; D may be TRBD1 (5 bases). The V end was cut by 2 bases, the J end by 5 bases, with 13 bases between. The CDR3 length is 14 residues. Germline CDR1 SEHNR, CDR2 FQNEAQ (reference sequence).

This clonotype has at least ten counts. The chain couples TRBV28 to TRBJ2-1, with 8 positions matching TRBD1. Trimming at V came to 5 bases and at J to 4 bases, leaving 16 bases not matched to a gene. Germline V lookup: CDR1 MDHEN, CDR2 SYDVKM. The CDR3 sequence is 18 residues long. The DNA of the CDR3 is TGTGCCAGCAGTACTACCTTGCTCCGGGACAGGCGATACAATGAGCAGTTCTTC. Its protein is CASSTTLLRDRRYNEQFF.

This clonotype has at least ten counts. The rearrangement uses TRBV7-9 and TRBJ1-5; the D gene is possibly TRBD1 (5 bases). Germline-derived CDR1 and CDR2 are SEHNR and FQNEAQ (reference sequence). CDR3 length equals 13 residues. With 5 bases removed from V and 7 bases from J, the gap between germline ends came to 12 bases. The CDR3 DNA follows: TGTGCCAGCAGCCAAGGCAGGGTACAGCCCCAGCATTTT. Its protein is CASSQGRVQPQHF.

This clonotype was counted ten times or more. The genes are TRBV15 and TRBJ2-3; weak D call: TRBD1 (5 bases). Trimming took 4 bases from V and 4 from J, leaving 15 bases between them. Germline V gene sequence: CDR1 LNHNV, CDR2 YYDKDF (reference sequence). The CDR3 covers 15 residues. CDR3: CATSTQGPKADTQYF. The CDR3 DNA reads as TGTGCCACCAGCACCCAGGGTCCGAAGGCAGATACGCAGTATTTT. Variable domain in full (rest from reference TRBV15 and TRBJ2-3): DAMVIQNPRYQVTQFGKPVTLSCSQTLNHNVMYWYQQKSSQAPKLLFHYYDKDFNNEADTPDNFQSRRPNTSFCFLDIRSPGLGDTAMYLCATSTQGPKADTQYFGPGTRLTVL.

The sample holds a few counts of this clonotype. The chain uses TRBV6-1 and TRBJ1-5, with TRBD1 as a possible D gene (5 bases). CDR1 and CDR2 from the germline V gene are MNHNS and SASEGT. The CDR3 has 14 amino acids. The germline V and J ends were trimmed by 7 bases and 0 bases, with 10 bases remaining between them. CDR3: CASTGGASNQPQHF. CDR3 sequence (DNA): TGTGCCAGCACTGGAGGGGCTAGCAATCAGCCCCAGCATTTT.

This clonotype was observed a few times. J is TRBJ1-2 and V is TRBV12-3 or TRBV12-4; maybe TRBD1 (5 bases). This CDR3 comprises 13 residues. The V and J ends lost 5 bases and 0 bases respectively, with 7 bases between them. This CDR3 is CASSVTANYGYTF. DNA for the CDR3: TGTGCCAGCAGTGTGACAGCTAACTATGGCTACACCTTC.

This chain links TRBV29-1 with TRBJ2-5; TRBD2 agrees at 12 bases. CDR1 is SQVTM and CDR2 is ANQGSEA in the germline V gene. With V trimmed by 7 bases and J by 4 bases, 7 bases remained unmatched. This CDR3 is 14 amino acids long. The chain's CDR3 is CSADPSGRGETQYF. The DNA for the CDR3 is TGCAGCGCTGATCCTAGCGGGAGGGGAGAGACCCAGTACTTC. Supplemented by reference TRBV29-1 and TRBJ2-5, the full variable domain reads SAVISQKPSRDICQRGTSLTIQCQVDSQVTMMFWYRQQPGQSLTLIATANQGSEATYESGFVIDKFPISRPNLTFSTLTVSNMSPEDSSIYLCSADPSGRGETQYFGPGTRLLVL.

This clonotype was seen repeatedly, ten times or more. The gene calls are TRBV20-1 and TRBJ2-1; 9 positions match TRBD2. The germline V gene encodes CDR1 DFQATT and CDR2 SNEGSKA (reference sequence). The V segment lost 0 bases and the J segment 0 bases; nucleotides outside the gene matches: 3. The CDR3 is 16 amino acids. In DNA, the CDR3 is TGCAGTGCTAGAGATCTAGCGGGAAGCTCCTACAATGAGCAGTTCTTC. Translating gives CSARDLAGSSYNEQFF.

This clonotype showed up many times. V gene TRBV12-3 or TRBV12-4 combines with J gene TRBJ1-2, with D hard to call. V was trimmed by 3 bases and J by 6 bases, leaving 11 bases between them. The CDR3 consists of 13 residues. The CDR3 region has the DNA TGTGCCAGCAGTTTCAGCAGTTCCAATGGCTACACCTTC. Amino acid sequence: CASSFSSSNGYTF.

The rearrangement uses TRBV30 and TRBJ1-1; D unresolved. The germline gives CDR1 GTSNPN, CDR2 SVGIG (reference sequence). Between the trimmed V and J ends, which lost 0 bases and 1 base, there was a span of 6 bases. CDR3 size: 13 residues. The DNA for the CDR3 is TGTGCCTGGAGTGTCTCCAGGAACACTGAAGCTTTCTTT. Protein: CAWSVSRNTEAFF.

This clonotype showed up many times. The rearrangement links TRBV11-2 to TRBJ2-3; 9 bases align to TRBD2. J gave up 3 bases and V 7 bases, and 8 bases lay outside the gene matches. This CDR3 is built from 15 residues. Germline V lookup: CDR1 SGHAT, CDR2 FQNNGV. CDR3 loop: CASNPRTSGTDTQYF. For the CDR3, the DNA is TGTGCCAGCAACCCGCGAACTAGCGGGACAGATACGCAGTATTTT.